The clone carrying this T cell receptor (beta chain) was counted between two and nine times. Its antigen remains unidentified. This record belongs to a study of cytomegalovirus exposure and HLA in healthy donors. Though probably carrying unrecorded immune exposures, donors were nominally healthy at sampling. The study's findings and limits: Published work reported that the classifier diagnosed cytomegalovirus status with high specificity and sensitivity. Using a false discovery rate of 0.05, a later analysis showed that 15,000 to 20,000 TCR beta sequences were associated with HLA alleles.

This PCR relied on a set of 60 Vbeta primers and 13 Jbeta primers. Produced via immunoSEQ multiplex PCR; TCRdb's table is partial and in-frame only. The sample consists of some 190,000 clones, around 80% of them appearing once. Germline lookup yields CDR1 SGHVS and CDR2 FQNEAQ. The CDR3 extends over 16 amino acids. The V segment lost 4 bases and the J segment 3 bases; nucleotides outside the gene matches: 6. The receptor's source is a girl aged 10 to 17 in good health and CMV-seropositive. Sequencing used PBMCs. This chain connects TRBV7-8 to TRBJ2-1, with TRBD2 matching 10 bases. The CDR3 is CASSWSSGSRYNEQFF. The DNA for the CDR3 is TGTGCCAGCAGCTGGTCTAGCGGGAGTCGCTACAATGAGCAGTTCTTC. Variable domain in full (rest from reference TRBV7-8 and TRBJ2-1): GAGVSQSPRYKVAKRGQDVALRCDPISGHVSLFWYQQALGQGPEFLTYFQNEAQLDKSGLPSDRFFAERPEGSVSTLKIQRTQQEDSAVYLCASSWSSGSRYNEQFFGPGTRLTVL.